This T cell receptor (beta chain) originates from a study of blood T cell repertoires in COVID-19. Study-wide context: Sources were T cells, B-cell-depleted T cells, or PBMCs; the material itself was cDNA or gDNA.

Participant age was roughly 18 to 95 years, and participants resided in approximately 25 US areas. Sequenced by immunoSEQ multiplex PCR; TCRdb stores in-frame clones only, minus some. Among 150,000 or so clones listed, approximately 86% were seen once. J gave up 0 bases and V 6 bases, and 3 bases lay outside the gene matches. This CDR3 has 14 amino acids. Looked up from germline, CDR1 is MDHEN and CDR2 is SYDVKM. Sequenced input: PBMCs or T cells enriched from blood (not recorded which). The J gene is TRBJ2-7, the V gene TRBV28, with 9 bases matching TRBD1. The origin of this receptor is a woman aged 40 to 49 who had been exposed to COVID-19. CDR3 protein: CASSGQGTSYEQYF. Written as DNA, the CDR3 is TGTGCCAGCAGCGGACAGGGGACCTCCTACGAGCAGTACTTC.